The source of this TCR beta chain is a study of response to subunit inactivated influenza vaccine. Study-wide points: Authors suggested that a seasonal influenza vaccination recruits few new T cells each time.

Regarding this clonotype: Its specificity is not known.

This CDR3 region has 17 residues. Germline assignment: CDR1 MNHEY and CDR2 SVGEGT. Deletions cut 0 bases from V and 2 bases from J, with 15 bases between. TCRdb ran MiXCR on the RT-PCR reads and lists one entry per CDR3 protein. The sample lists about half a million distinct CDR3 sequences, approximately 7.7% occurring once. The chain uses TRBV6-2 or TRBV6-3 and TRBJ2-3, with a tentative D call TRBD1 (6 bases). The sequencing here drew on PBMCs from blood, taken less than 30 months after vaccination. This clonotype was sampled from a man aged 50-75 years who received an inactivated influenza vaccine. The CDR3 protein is CASSYSRGGVDTDTQYF. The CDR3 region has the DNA TGTGCCAGCAGTTACTCAAGAGGGGGAGTGGACACAGATACGCAGTATTTT.